Given below is one TCR beta chain in context. Antigen specificity is unknown. TCRdb re-analysed the 5' RACE reads in MiXCR, keeping a single row per CDR3 protein. The sample shows under 350,000 distinct CDR3 sequences, 15% to 20% of them seen only once. This specimen comes from a study of T-cell memory formation after mild COVID-19. Study background: Largely donor-specific sequence clusters came from two donors.

Whole-study findings and limits: Clones contracting day 15 to 85 were balanced CD4/CD8; later expanders leaned CD4+.

This TCR was recovered from a man between 18 and 29 years old who had mild COVID-19 (a few samples of this study predate the infection). Cell type and time point are not known. Material: PBMCs or a T cell subset sorted from them (not recorded which).

The CDR3 sequence: CASSDEPGQGTQPQHF. The CDR3, as DNA: TGTGCCAGCAGCGACGAACCGGGACAGGGGACTCAGCCCCAGCATTTT. This chain links TRBV7-9 with TRBJ1-5; 10 nucleotides agree with TRBD1. V was clipped by 5 bases and J by 6 bases; unmatched bases: 10. Per germline, CDR1 SEHNR and CDR2 FQNEAQ (reference sequence). The CDR3 has 16 residues.